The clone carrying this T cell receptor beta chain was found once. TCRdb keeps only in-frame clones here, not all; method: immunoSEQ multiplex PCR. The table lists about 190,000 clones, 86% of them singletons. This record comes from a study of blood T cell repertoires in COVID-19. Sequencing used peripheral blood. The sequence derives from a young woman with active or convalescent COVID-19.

This CDR3 reads CAWTGQGGGSPLHF. The DNA for the CDR3 is TGTGCCTGGACCGGACAGGGCGGCGGATCACCCCTCCACTTT. The V and J genes are TRBV30 and TRBJ1-6, with TRBD1 matching 8 bases. Germline-derived CDR1 and CDR2 are GTSNPN and SVGIG (reference sequence). The CDR3 runs to 14 residues. V was pared by 4 bases and J by 10 bases, with 9 bases of the junction left unmatched.